This TCR beta chain is from a study of spatial heterogeneity in lung cancer (dated by TCRdb to between 2018 and 2021). For the study in its entirety: The donors were 65 to 90 patients from the lung TRACERx cohort who had early-stage, untreated non-small cell lung cancer. Follow-up PBMC samples were sequenced whenever the samples were available, and the median time to follow-up was roughly 2 years after resection. Beta-chain transcripts were consistently detected in greater numbers than alpha-chain transcripts, which likely reflected higher beta-chain transcript abundance. In the raw uncorrected reads, each unique combination of TCR and UMI appeared more than ten times on average. In non-small cell lung cancer, the study made a quantitative comparison of TCR alpha and beta repertoires among multiple tumor regions, matched nontumor lung and blood. The study linked features of the TCR repertoire to counts of nonsynonymous mutations, which were determined by whole-exome sequencing of tumor tissue. At surgery, both alpha and beta chains were TCR-sequenced in around 240 tumor regions, 63 to 65 matched nontumor lung samples and some 58 PBMC samples.

The research as a whole found: Ubiquitous expanded tumor TCRs were found in blood more often at tumor resection than at routine follow-up. Additional single-cell paired TCR alpha and beta sequencing was considered necessary to confirm, at a functional level, the hypothesis that regional TCRs recognize regional mutations. Comparisons of baseline and follow-up blood repertoires included only approximately 15 patients.

This clonotype is classified as medium-sized (0.01 to 0.1%). Its antigen is currently not known. The record has no base qualities; no much larger clone is one base away. The protocol used for the library was 5' RACE. The instrument was a NextSeq 500. In the TCR library protocol, a unique molecular identifier was attached to each TCR cDNA molecule so that PCR and sequencing errors could be corrected. The authors' analysis ran thus. TCR identification, UMI-based error correction and CDR3 extraction were all carried out with Decombinator tools. TCRs above a frequency of 2 per 1,000, corresponding to the top 1% of the tumor frequency distribution, were defined as expanded. Rényi diversity was computed with the R vegan package after subsampling each repertoire 100 times to 5,000 TCRs. CDR3 similarity networks were constructed using string-kernel similarity of amino acid triplets, with links drawn between CDR3s whose pairwise similarity was above 0.82. Starting from the raw public reads, TCRdb applied fastp trimming at Q25, assembled clones with MiXCR and retained in-frame beta chains. Under each unique CDR3 protein, matching rows form one entry showing the most common genes and DNA. TCRdb assigned the V and J calls; the authors' analysis was not used. The sample has 3,500 to 4,500 distinct CDR3 sequences on record, approximately 24% of them singletons. The biggest ten clones account for roughly 5.8% of the sample.

The germline V end is reduced by 1 base and the J end by 3 bases; junction bases left unmatched: 10. Measured from the cysteine to the phenylalanine, the CDR3 is 17 residues long. CDR3 DNA is the only sequence kept; it has 51 bases, read in frame from the first base. Based on the germline V gene (reference sequence), the CDR1 and CDR2 sequences are DFQATT and SNEGSKA. The label giving this sample's time point can be read as: blood at routine non-recurrence follow-up after resection. TCR sequencing used whole RNA extracted from tumor and nontumor lung tissue, or from cryopreserved PBMC samples, without cell sorting. Only patients with enough RNA available from two or more tumor regions were chosen for TCR sequencing.

The sequence derives from a male donor with early-stage non-small cell lung cancer. The V gene is TRBV20-1 and the J gene is TRBJ2-1; 9 of the junction bases match TRBD2. The source was PBMCs, collected at follow-up. The nucleotide sequence is TGCAGTGCTAGAGGATCAATGGTAGCGGGGGACTACAATGAGCAGTTCTTC. Translation gives CSARGSMVAGDYNEQFF.